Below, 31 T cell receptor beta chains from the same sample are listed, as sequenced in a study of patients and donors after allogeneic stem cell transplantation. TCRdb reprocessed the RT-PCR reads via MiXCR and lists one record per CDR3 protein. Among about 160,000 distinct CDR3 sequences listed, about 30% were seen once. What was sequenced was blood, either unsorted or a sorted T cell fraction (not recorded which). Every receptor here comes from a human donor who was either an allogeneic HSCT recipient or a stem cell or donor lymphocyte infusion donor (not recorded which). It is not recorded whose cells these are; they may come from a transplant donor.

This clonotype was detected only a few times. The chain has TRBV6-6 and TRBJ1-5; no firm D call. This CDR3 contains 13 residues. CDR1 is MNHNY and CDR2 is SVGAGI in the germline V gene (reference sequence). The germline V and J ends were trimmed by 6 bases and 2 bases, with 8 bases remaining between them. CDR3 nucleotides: TGTGCCAGCAGCATCCAAGGCAATCAGCCCCAGCATTTT. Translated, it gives CASSIQGNQPQHF.

CDR3 sequence reads: CATPAGPGGYTF. The CDR3 nucleotides are TGTGCCACCCCAGCCGGCCCGGGGGGCTACACCTTC. The rearrangement uses TRBV28 and TRBJ1-2; no definite D call. Germline V CDR1 and CDR2: MDHEN, SYDVKM. Trimming stripped 10 bases from V and 8 bases from J, with 17 bases between. The CDR3 consists of 12 residues.

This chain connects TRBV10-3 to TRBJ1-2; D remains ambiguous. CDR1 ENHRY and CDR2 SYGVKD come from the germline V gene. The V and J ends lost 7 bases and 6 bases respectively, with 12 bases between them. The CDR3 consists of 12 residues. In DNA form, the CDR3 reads TGTGCCATCACCCCCGGCGGGCATGGCTACACCTTC. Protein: CAITPGGHGYTF.

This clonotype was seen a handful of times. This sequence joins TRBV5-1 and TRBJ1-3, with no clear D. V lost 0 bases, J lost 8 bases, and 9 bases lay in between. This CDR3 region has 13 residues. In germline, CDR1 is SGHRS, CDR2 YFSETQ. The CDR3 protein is CASSLVPEDTIYF. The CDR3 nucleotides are TGCGCCAGCAGCTTGGTCCCGGAAGACACCATATATTTT.

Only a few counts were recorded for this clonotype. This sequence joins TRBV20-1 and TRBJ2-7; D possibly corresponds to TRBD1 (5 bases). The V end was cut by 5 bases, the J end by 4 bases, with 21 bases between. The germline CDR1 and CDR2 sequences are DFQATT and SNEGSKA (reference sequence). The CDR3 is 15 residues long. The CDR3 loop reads CSAYRTALKGYEQYF. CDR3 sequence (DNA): TGCAGTGCTTACAGGACCGCGTTGAAGGGGTACGAGCAGTACTTC.

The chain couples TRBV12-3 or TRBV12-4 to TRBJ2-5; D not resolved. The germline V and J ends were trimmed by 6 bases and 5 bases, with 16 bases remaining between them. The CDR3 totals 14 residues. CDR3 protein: CASSSPALRETQYF. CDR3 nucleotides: TGTGCCAGCAGCTCCCCGGCTCTAAGGGAGACCCAGTACTTC.

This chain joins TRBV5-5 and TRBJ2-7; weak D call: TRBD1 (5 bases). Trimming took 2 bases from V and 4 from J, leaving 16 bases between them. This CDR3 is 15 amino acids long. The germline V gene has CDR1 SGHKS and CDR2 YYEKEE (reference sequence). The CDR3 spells CASSLNPGQGYEQYF. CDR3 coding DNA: TGTGCCAGCAGCTTAAATCCAGGGCAAGGGTACGAGCAGTACTTC.

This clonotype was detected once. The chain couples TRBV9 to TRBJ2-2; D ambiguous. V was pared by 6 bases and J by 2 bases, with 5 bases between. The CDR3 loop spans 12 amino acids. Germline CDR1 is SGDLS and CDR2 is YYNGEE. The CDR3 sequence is CASNLNTGELFF. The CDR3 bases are TGTGCCAGCAACCTTAACACCGGGGAGCTGTTTTTT.

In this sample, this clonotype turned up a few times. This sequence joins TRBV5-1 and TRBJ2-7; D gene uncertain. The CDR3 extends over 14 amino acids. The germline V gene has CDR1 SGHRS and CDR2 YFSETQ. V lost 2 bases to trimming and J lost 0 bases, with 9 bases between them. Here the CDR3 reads CASSFLDLSYEQYF. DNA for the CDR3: TGCGCCAGCAGCTTCCTTGACCTCTCCTACGAGCAGTACTTC.

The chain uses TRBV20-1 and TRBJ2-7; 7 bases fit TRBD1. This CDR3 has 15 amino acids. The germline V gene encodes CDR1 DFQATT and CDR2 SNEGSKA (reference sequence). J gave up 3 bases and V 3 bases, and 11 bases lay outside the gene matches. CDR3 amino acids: CSARGPPTGSYEQYF. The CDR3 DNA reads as TGCAGTGCTAGGGGACCCCCGACAGGGAGCTACGAGCAGTACTTC.

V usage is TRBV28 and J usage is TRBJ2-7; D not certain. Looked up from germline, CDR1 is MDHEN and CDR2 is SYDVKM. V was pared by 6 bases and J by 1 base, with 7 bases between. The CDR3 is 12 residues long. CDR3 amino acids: CASRLGSYEQYF. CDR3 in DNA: TGTGCCAGCAGGCTAGGTTCCTACGAGCAGTACTTC.

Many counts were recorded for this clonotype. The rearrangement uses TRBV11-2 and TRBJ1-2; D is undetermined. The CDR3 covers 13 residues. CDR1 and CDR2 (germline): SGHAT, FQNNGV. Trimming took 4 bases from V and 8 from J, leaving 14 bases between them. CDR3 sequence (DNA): TGTGCCAGCAGCTCCCCCCGGACTGGGGGCTACACCTTC. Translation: CASSSPRTGGYTF.

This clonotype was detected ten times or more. The CDR3 coding sequence is TGCGCCAGCAGCCACGGAGGAGCAGGTGAAAAACTGTTTTTT. Protein sequence: CASSHGGAGEKLFF. The rearrangement uses TRBV4-1 and TRBJ1-4, with unresolved D. V lost 3 bases to trimming and J lost 7 bases, with 12 bases between them. The CDR3 length is 14 residues. Germline V lookup: CDR1 MGHRA, CDR2 YSYEKL.

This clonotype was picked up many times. The CDR3 DNA sequence: TGTGCCAGCAGTCTCAACAACAGGGGGCATAATAATTCACCCCTCCACTTT. Residues: CASSLNNRGHNNSPLHF. The J gene is TRBJ1-6, the V gene TRBV6-5, with TRBD1 identical over 9 bases. The CDR3 loop spans 17 amino acids. Germline CDR1 and CDR2: MNHEY and SVGAGI. The ends lost 5 bases at V and 5 bases at J; junction bases unmatched: 10.

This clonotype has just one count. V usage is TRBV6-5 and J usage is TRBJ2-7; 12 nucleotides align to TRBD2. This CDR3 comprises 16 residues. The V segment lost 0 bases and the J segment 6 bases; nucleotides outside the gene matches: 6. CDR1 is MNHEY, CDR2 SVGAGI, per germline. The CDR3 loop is CASSYSVLAGGFEQYF. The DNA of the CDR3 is TGTGCCAGCAGTTACTCTGTACTAGCGGGAGGATTCGAGCAGTACTTC.

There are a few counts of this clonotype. CDR3 protein: CASSSPGDENTEAFF. CDR3 coding DNA: TGTGCCAGCAGCTCACCAGGGGACGAGAACACTGAAGCTTTCTTT. The J gene is TRBJ1-1, the V gene TRBV5-8; a weak D match, TRBD1 (6 bases). The CDR3 sequence is 15 residues long. The V and J ends lost 3 bases and 1 base respectively, with 13 bases between them. Germline V gene data show CDR1 as SGHTS and CDR2 as YDEGEE.

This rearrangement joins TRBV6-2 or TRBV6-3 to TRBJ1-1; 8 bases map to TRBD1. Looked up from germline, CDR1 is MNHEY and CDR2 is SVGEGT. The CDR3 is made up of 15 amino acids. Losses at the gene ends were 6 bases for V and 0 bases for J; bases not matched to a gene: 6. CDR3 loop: CASRFRGQVNTEAFF. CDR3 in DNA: TGTGCCAGCAGATTTCGGGGACAGGTGAACACTGAAGCTTTCTTT.

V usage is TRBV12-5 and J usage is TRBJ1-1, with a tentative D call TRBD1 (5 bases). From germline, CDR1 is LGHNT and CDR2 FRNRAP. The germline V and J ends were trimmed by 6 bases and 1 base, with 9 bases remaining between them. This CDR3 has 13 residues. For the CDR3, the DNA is TGTGCTAGTGGGAGGGGTGGGAACACTGAAGCTTTCTTT. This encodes CASGRGGNTEAFF.

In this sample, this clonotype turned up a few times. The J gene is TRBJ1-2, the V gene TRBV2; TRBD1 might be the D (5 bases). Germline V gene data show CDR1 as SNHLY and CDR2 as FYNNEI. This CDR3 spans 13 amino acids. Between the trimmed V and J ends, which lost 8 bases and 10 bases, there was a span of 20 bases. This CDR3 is CASCGTALLDYTF. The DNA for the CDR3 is TGTGCCAGCTGCGGGACGGCCCTCCTAGACTACACCTTC.

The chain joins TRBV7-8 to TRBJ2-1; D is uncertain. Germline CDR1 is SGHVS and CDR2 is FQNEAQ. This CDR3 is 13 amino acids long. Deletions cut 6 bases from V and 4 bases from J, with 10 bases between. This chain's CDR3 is CASRWQEYNEQFF. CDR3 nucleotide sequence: TGTGCCAGCAGGTGGCAGGAATACAATGAGCAGTTCTTC.

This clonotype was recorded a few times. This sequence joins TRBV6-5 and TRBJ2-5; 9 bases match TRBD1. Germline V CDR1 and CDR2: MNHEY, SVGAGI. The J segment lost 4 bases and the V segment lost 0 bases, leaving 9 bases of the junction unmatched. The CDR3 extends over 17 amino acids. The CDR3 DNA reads TGTGCCAGCAGTTACTCGGATAACAGGGGGCTAGGAGAGACCCAGTACTTC. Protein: CASSYSDNRGLGETQYF.

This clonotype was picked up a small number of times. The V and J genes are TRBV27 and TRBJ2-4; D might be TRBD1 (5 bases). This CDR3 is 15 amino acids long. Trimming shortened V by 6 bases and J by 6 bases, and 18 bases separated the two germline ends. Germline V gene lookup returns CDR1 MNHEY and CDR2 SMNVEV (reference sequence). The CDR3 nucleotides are TGTGCCAGCAGCCTAGGCGGCAGGGCGAGAAACATTCAGTACTTC. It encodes CASSLGGRARNIQYF.

CDR3 sequence: CASSQRIGDEQFF. CDR3 nucleotide sequence: TGCGCCAGCAGCCAAAGGATCGGGGATGAGCAGTTCTTC. V and J are TRBV4-3 and TRBJ2-1; TRBD2 is a possible D gene (5 bases). V was clipped by 2 bases and J by 8 bases, with 10 bases between them. The CDR3 runs 13 residues. Germline V CDR1 and CDR2: LGHNA, YSLEER.

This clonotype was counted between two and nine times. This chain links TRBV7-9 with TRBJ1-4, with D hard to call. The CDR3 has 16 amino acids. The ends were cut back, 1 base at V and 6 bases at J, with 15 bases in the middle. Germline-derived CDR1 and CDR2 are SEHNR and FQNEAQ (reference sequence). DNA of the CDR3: TGTGCCAGCAGCTTAGGTCCGGGCTTGCCCTATGAAAAACTGTTTTTT. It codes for CASSLGPGLPYEKLFF. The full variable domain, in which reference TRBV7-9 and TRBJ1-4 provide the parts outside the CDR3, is DTGVSQNPRHKITKRGQNVTFRCDPISEHNRLYWYRQTLGQGPEFLTYFQNEAQLEKSRLLSDRFSAERPKGSFSTLEIQRTEQGDSAMYLCASSLGPGLPYEKLFFGSGTQLSVL.

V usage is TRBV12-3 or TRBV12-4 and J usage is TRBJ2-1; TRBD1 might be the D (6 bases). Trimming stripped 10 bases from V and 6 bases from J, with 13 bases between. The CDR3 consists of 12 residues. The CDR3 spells CATGWTVNEQFF. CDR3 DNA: TGTGCCACGGGCTGGACAGTCAATGAGCAGTTCTTC.

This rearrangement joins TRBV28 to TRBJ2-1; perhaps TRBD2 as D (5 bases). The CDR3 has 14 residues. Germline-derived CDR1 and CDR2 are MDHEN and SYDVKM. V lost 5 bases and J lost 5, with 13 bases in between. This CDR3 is CASSSRGLDNEQFF. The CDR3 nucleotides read TGTGCCAGCAGTAGTCGGGGTCTCGACAATGAGCAGTTCTTC. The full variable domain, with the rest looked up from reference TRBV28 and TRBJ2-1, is DVKVTQSSRYLVKRTGEKVFLECVQDMDHENMFWYRQDPGLGLRLIYFSYDVKMKEKGDIPEGYSVSREKKERFSLILESASTNQTSMYLCASSSRGLDNEQFFGPGTRLTVL.

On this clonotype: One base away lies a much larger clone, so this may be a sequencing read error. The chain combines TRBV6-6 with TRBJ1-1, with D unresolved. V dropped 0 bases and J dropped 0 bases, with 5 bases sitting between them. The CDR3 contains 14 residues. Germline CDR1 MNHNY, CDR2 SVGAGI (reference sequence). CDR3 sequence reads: CASSYSGLNTEAFF. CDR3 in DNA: TGTGCCAGCAGTTACTCGGGGTTGAACACTGAAGCTTTCTTT.

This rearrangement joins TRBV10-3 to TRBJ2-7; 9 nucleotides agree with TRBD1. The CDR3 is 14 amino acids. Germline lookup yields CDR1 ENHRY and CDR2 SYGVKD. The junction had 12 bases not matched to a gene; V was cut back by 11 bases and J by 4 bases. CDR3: CAVAVGTGFYEQYF. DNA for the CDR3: TGTGCCGTCGCTGTTGGGACAGGGTTTTACGAGCAGTACTTC.

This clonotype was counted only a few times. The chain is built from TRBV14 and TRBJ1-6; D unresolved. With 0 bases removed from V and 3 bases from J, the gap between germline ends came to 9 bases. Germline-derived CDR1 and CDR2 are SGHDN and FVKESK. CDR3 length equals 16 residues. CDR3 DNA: TGTGCCAGCAGCCAAGAATGGCCTATCTATAATTCACCCCTCCACTTT. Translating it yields CASSQEWPIYNSPLHF.

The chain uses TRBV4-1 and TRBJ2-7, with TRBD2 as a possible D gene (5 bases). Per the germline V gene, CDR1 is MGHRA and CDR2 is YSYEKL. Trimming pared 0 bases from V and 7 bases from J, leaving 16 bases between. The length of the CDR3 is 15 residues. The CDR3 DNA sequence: TGCGCCAGCAGCCAAGAAGGCGGGTATTCCGGGGAGCAGTACTTC. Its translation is CASSQEGGYSGEQYF.

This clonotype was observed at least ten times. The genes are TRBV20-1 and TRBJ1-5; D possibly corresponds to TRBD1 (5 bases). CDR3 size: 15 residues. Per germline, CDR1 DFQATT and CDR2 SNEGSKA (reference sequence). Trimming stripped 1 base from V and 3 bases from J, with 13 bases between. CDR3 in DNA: TGCAGTGCTAGAGCCGCGACAGAGCCCAATCAGCCCCAGCATTTT. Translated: CSARAATEPNQPQHF.